This T cell receptor (beta chain) was identified during a study of T-cell memory formation after mild COVID-19. The study, taken as a whole, reports: Pre-infection memory contained some responding clones, which suggested that cross-reactive memory had joined.

This clonotype was counted only a few times. Its antigen is not identified. CDR1 SEHNR and CDR2 FQNEAQ come from the germline V gene (reference sequence). The CDR3 has 18 amino acids. The V end was cut by 2 bases, the J end by 1 base, with 15 bases between. From 5'RACE with constant-segment primers came TCR alpha and TCR beta cDNA libraries that carried sample barcodes and UMIs. TCRdb recomputed calls from the 5' RACE reads with MiXCR, one row per CDR3 protein. Of over 150,000 distinct CDR3 sequences listed, about a fifth are singletons. Specimen: PBMCs or a T cell subset sorted from them (not recorded which). The receptor's source is an adult woman who had mild COVID-19 (a few samples of this study predate the infection). Cell type and time point are not known. The V gene is TRBV7-9, the J gene TRBJ1-6; D might be TRBD1 (6 bases). As DNA, the CDR3 is TGTGCCAGCAGCTTACCGGTGGGCAGGGGATCCTATAATTCACCCCTCCACTTT. Protein: CASSLPVGRGSYNSPLHF.